The 21 T cell receptor beta chains reported below all come from one sample, sequenced in a study of shared clonotypes between healthy human individuals. Assay: immunoSEQ multiplex PCR; the TCRdb copy retains only in-frame clones and omits some. Of some 1 million clones listed, around four fifths are singletons. The sample taken for sequencing was memory CD4+ T cells sorted from blood. Subset defined: CD45RA-negative fraction. The receptors here all came from a man younger than 35 in good health.

CDR3 residues: CASKGGWSNQPQHF. Here the CDR3 DNA reads TGTGCCAGCAAAGGAGGGTGGAGCAATCAGCCCCAGCATTTT. The chain has TRBV27 and TRBJ1-5; D unclear. The CDR3 is 14 residues long. Germline CDR1 reads MNHEY; CDR2 reads SMNVEV (reference sequence). V lost 7 bases to trimming and J lost 1 base, with 11 bases between them.

The V and J genes are TRBV5-1 and TRBJ1-1; maybe TRBD1 (5 bases). The CDR3 contains 15 residues. V was pared by 0 bases and J by 2 bases, with 11 bases between. CDR1 is SGHRS, CDR2 YFSETQ, per germline. CDR3 sequence reads: CASSLGGNPNTEAFF. Here the CDR3 DNA reads TGCGCCAGCAGCTTGGGGGGCAACCCTAACACTGAAGCTTTCTTT.

This chain links TRBV5-6 with TRBJ1-2, with 10 bases matching TRBD1. The ends lost 4 bases at V and 2 bases at J; junction bases unmatched: 2. CDR1 and CDR2 from the germline V gene are SGHDT and YYEEEE. This CDR3 region has 14 residues. The CDR3 is CASSQDRGNYGYTF. In nucleotides, the CDR3 is TGTGCCAGCAGCCAGGACAGGGGGAACTATGGCTACACCTTC.

The rearrangement uses TRBV2 and TRBJ2-3; D call uncertain. The CDR3 has 12 residues. From germline, CDR1 is SNHLY and CDR2 FYNNEI. Trimming stripped 2 bases from V and 7 bases from J, with 7 bases between. In DNA form, the CDR3 reads TGTGCCAGCAGTGAAAGCGCCTATACGCAGTATTTT. Protein sequence: CASSESAYTQYF.

The chain combines TRBV10-3 with TRBJ1-1; 7 bases fit TRBD1. CDR1 and CDR2 (germline): ENHRY, SYGVKD. The trim removed 8 bases at V and 3 bases at J, leaving 0 bases unmatched. The CDR3 is made up of 11 amino acids. The CDR3 DNA reads as TGTGCCATCGGACAGGACACTGAAGCTTTCTTT. Translated, it gives CAIGQDTEAFF.

This chain joins TRBV30 and TRBJ1-1; tentative D call: TRBD1 (5 bases). In germline, CDR1 is GTSNPN, CDR2 SVGIG (reference sequence). The V and J ends lost 4 bases and 3 bases respectively, with 15 bases between them. The CDR3 consists of 14 residues. The CDR3 coding sequence is TGTGCCTGGACCAGAAGGAGGGGCTACACTGAAGCTTTCTTT. This translates into CAWTRRRGYTEAFF.

As for this clone: Other nucleotide sequences from this sample produce the same CDR3. The chain couples TRBV5-1 to TRBJ2-5; perhaps TRBD2 as D (6 bases). The V end lost 3 bases, the J end lost 2 bases, and 11 bases lay between the germline ends. The germline V gene encodes CDR1 SGHRS and CDR2 YFSETQ. CDR3 length: 14 amino acids. The CDR3 loop is CASSSLGGQETQYF. CDR3 sequence (DNA): TGCGCCAGCAGCTCCCTCGGGGGACAAGAGACCCAGTACTTC.

The CDR3 sequence: CASSLNWGALHEQYF. CDR3 sequence (DNA): TGTGCCAGCAGTTTAAACTGGGGGGCGCTTCACGAGCAGTACTTC. The rearrangement links TRBV27 to TRBJ2-7; D may match TRBD1 or TRBD2 (6 bases each). Germline CDR1 MNHEY, CDR2 SMNVEV (reference sequence). The length of the CDR3 is 15 residues. V was cut by 2 bases and J by 5 bases, with 16 bases left in between.

The J gene is TRBJ1-1, the V gene TRBV6-6; no clear D. CDR3 length: 13 amino acids. The germline CDR1 and CDR2 sequences are MNHNY and SVGAGI (reference sequence). The V and J ends lost 8 bases and 0 bases respectively, with 10 bases between them. CDR3 sequence (DNA): TGTGCCAGCTTCTACTCCATGAACACTGAAGCTTTCTTT. As protein: CASFYSMNTEAFF.

V is TRBV5-1 and J is TRBJ1-1, with no clear D. This CDR3 region has 14 residues. Trimming shortened V by 0 bases and J by 1 base, and 7 bases separated the two germline ends. Germline assignment: CDR1 SGHRS and CDR2 YFSETQ. The CDR3 region has the DNA TGCGCCAGCAGCTTGGCGAACAAGAACACTGAAGCTTTCTTT. Residues: CASSLANKNTEAFF. Variable domain in full (rest from reference TRBV5-1 and TRBJ1-1): KAGVTQTPRYLIKTRGQQVTLSCSPISGHRSVSWYQQTPGQGLQFLFEYFSETQRNKGNFPGRFSGRQFSNSRSEMNVSTLELGDSALYLCASSLANKNTEAFFGQGTRLTVV.

The chain combines TRBV6-4 with TRBJ1-5, with TRBD1 matching over 7 bases. CDR1 MRHNA and CDR2 SNTAGT come from the germline V gene. The CDR3 is made up of 17 amino acids. With 1 base clipped from V and 4 bases from J, the junction kept 10 bases outside the gene matches. This chain's CDR3 is CASSDWGLQGKNQPQHF. The CDR3 bases are TGTGCCAGCAGTGACTGGGGCCTACAGGGGAAGAATCAGCCCCAGCATTTT.

This clone occurred once. The chain combines TRBV4-3 with TRBJ2-1; 8 bases match TRBD2. This CDR3 spans 16 amino acids. J was trimmed by 6 bases and V by 1 base; bases with no gene match: 8. Germline V lookup: CDR1 LGHNA, CDR2 YSLEER. This CDR3 is CASSQVGTRGSNEQFF. The CDR3 nucleotides are TGCGCCAGCAGCCAAGTCGGGACTAGAGGCTCCAATGAGCAGTTCTTC.

The chain combines TRBV9 with TRBJ2-3; no clear D gene. There are 15 residues in the CDR3. Germline assignment: CDR1 SGDLS and CDR2 YYNGEE. Between the trimmed V and J ends, which lost 0 bases and 2 bases, there was a span of 10 bases. In nucleotides, the CDR3 is TGTGCCAGCAGCGTAGACGGAAAGTACACAGATACGCAGTATTTT. This gives the protein CASSVDGKYTDTQYF.

The V gene is TRBV5-1, the J gene TRBJ2-7; 9 positions match TRBD1. Germline CDR1 SGHRS, CDR2 YFSETQ. The CDR3 runs 14 residues. Trimming took 10 bases from V and 4 from J; bases not matched to a gene: 12. The CDR3 DNA reads as TGCGCCCCCTACGGGGACAGGGCGGTGTACGAGCAGTACTTC. Its protein product is CAPYGDRAVYEQYF.

The chain links TRBV30 to TRBJ1-1; D call uncertain. The germline V gene has CDR1 GTSNPN and CDR2 SVGIG (reference sequence). This CDR3 region has 12 residues. Trimming stripped 0 bases from V and 11 bases from J, with 13 bases between. CDR3 protein: CAWSVRKIGAFF. The CDR3 DNA reads TGTGCCTGGAGTGTCCGGAAGATTGGGGCTTTCTTT.

The chain employs TRBV7-8 and TRBJ1-1; D is unclear. V was shortened by 2 bases and J by 1 base, with 5 bases between the two germline ends. Germline V lookup: CDR1 SGHVS, CDR2 FQNEAQ. This CDR3 is 13 amino acids long. The CDR3 DNA reads as TGTGCCAGCAGCTTATACTCGAACACTGAAGCTTTCTTT. Translated: CASSLYSNTEAFF.

Details on this clone: Other DNA sequences from this sample encode an identical CDR3 as well. The chain couples TRBV30 to TRBJ1-1, with D uncertain. This CDR3 is 13 amino acids long. Germline V gives CDR1 GTSNPN, CDR2 SVGIG (reference sequence). V was cut by 0 bases and J by 0 bases, with 5 bases left in between. CDR3 in amino acids: CAWSVSLNTEAFF. CDR3 coding DNA: TGTGCCTGGAGTGTAAGCTTGAACACTGAAGCTTTCTTT.

The V and J genes are TRBV6-1 and TRBJ2-7; 10 bases line up with TRBD2. V shed 6 bases, J shed 6 bases, and the junction held 5 bases outside the gene matches. The CDR3 is 13 amino acids. In germline, CDR1 is MNHNS, CDR2 SASEGT. The CDR3 DNA follows: TGTGCCAGCAGCACTAGCGGGACAGGCGAGCAGTACTTC. Amino acid sequence: CASSTSGTGEQYF.

This clone turned up a few times. CDR3 sequence: CASSLGGSTNEKLFF. For the CDR3, the DNA is TGCGCCAGCAGCTTGGGAGGATCAACTAATGAAAAACTGTTTTTT. J is TRBJ1-4 and V is TRBV5-1; D is uncertain. Germline CDR1 SGHRS, CDR2 YFSETQ. The V end was cut by 0 bases, the J end by 0 bases, with 6 bases between. CDR3 length: 15 residues.

This chain connects TRBV9 to TRBJ1-3; perhaps TRBD1 as D (6 bases). With 0 bases removed from V and 4 bases from J, the gap between germline ends came to 14 bases. Per the germline V gene, CDR1 is SGDLS and CDR2 is YYNGEE. The CDR3 extends over 16 amino acids. For the CDR3, the DNA is TGTGCCAGCAGCGTAGTCCCCACAGGGACCGGAAACACCATATATTTT. Translated, it gives CASSVVPTGTGNTIYF.

The chain is built from TRBV6-5 and TRBJ1-3; a weak D match, TRBD1 (5 bases). This CDR3 has 16 amino acids. Trimming shortened V by 0 bases and J by 4 bases, and 13 bases separated the two germline ends. The germline gives CDR1 MNHEY, CDR2 SVGAGI. This CDR3 reads CASSYSMAGRGNTIYF. The CDR3 DNA sequence: TGTGCCAGCAGTTACTCGATGGCAGGGCGAGGAAACACCATATATTTT.